This TCR beta chain was captured in a study of T cells after yellow fever vaccination. A universal primer site and UMIs were added as TCR cDNA was made by 5'RACE template switching. TCRdb called the 5' RACE reads again in MiXCR, with one record for every CDR3 protein. The sample contains about 340,000 distinct CDR3 sequences, about 8.7% of which appear only once. This CDR3 spans 15 amino acids. Germline V gene lookup returns CDR1 MGHRA and CDR2 YSYEKL. V lost 0 bases to trimming and J lost 8 bases, with 13 bases between them. The sequence was obtained from a young man who received the YFV17D yellow fever vaccine. The chain links TRBV4-1 to TRBJ1-4; D remains unclear. Specimen: PBMCs, collected on the day of the first yellow fever vaccination. The CDR3 here is CASSQDRTGGEKLFF. The CDR3, as DNA: TGCGCCAGCAGCCAAGATCGGACCGGCGGCGAAAAACTGTTTTTT.